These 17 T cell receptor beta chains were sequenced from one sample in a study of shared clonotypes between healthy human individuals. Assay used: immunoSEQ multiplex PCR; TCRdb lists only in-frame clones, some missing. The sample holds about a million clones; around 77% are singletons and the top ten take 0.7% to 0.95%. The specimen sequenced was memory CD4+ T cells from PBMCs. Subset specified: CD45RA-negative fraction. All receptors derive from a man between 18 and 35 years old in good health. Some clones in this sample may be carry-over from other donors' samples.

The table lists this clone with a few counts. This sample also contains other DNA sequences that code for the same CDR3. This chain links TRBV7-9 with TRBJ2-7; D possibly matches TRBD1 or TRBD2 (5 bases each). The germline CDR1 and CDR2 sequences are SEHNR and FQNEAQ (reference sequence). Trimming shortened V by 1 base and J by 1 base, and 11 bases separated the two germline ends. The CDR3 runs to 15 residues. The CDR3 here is CASSLVGAGSYEQYF. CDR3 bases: TGTGCCAGCAGCTTAGTCGGGGCCGGGTCCTACGAGCAGTACTTC.

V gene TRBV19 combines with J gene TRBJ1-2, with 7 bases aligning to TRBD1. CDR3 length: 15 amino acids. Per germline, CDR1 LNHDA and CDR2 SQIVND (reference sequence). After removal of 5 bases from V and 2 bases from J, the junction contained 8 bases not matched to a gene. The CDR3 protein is CASSFSLQGNYGYTF. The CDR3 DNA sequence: TGTGCCAGTAGTTTCTCTTTACAGGGGAACTATGGCTACACCTTC.

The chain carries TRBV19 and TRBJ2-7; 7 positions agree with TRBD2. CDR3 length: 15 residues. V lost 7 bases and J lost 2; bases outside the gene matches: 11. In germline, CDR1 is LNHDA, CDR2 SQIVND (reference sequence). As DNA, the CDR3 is TGTGCCAGTAACCCAACGGGAGGTGGAGCCTACGAGCAGTACTTC. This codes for CASNPTGGGAYEQYF.

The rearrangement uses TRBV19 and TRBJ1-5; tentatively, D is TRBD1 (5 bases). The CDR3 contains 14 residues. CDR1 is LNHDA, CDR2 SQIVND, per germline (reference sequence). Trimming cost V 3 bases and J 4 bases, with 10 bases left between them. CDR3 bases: TGTGCCAGTAGTATGGGACGTTTGAATCAGCCCCAGCATTTT. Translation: CASSMGRLNQPQHF.

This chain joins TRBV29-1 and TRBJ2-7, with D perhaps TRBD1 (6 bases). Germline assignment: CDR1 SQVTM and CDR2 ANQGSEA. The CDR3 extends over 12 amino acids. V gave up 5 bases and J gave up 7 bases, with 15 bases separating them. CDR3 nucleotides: TGCAGCGTTATCACAGGGATGGGGGAGCAGTACTTC. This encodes CSVITGMGEQYF.

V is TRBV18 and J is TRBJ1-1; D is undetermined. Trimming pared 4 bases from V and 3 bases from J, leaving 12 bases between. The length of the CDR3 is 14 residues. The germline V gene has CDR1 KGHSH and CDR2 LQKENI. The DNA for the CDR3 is TGTGCCAGCTCACTCATCCGGGGTTACACTGAAGCTTTCTTT. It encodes CASSLIRGYTEAFF.

The DNA of the CDR3 is TGTGCCAGCAGCTCCCAAGGAAGGGGCGAAGAGGGCTACACCTTC. It translates to CASSSQGRGEEGYTF. The chain combines TRBV7-8 with TRBJ1-2; TRBD1 is a possible D gene (5 bases). The CDR3 sequence is 15 residues long. V lost 4 bases and J lost 8, with 20 bases in between. Germline CDR1 and CDR2: SGHVS and FQNEAQ.

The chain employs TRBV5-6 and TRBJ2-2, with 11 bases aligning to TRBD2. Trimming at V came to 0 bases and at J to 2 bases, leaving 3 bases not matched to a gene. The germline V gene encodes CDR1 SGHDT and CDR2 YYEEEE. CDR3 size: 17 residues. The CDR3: CASSLVLAGGNTGELFF. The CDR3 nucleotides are TGTGCCAGCAGCTTGGTGCTAGCGGGAGGTAACACCGGGGAGCTGTTTTTT.

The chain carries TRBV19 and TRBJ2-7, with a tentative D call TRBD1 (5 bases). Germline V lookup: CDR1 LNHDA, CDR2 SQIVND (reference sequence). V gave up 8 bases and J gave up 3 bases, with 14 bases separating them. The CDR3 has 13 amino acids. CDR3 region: CASGQGSHYEQYF. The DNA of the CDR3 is TGTGCCAGTGGCCAGGGATCCCACTACGAGCAGTACTTC.

The CDR3 bases are TGTGCCACCAGCTCCTTTGGGGCCCCGGGTCAGCCCCAGCATTTT. Translating it yields CATSSFGAPGQPQHF. The chain recombines TRBV15 with TRBJ1-5, with D possibly matching TRBD1 (5 bases). The CDR3 loop spans 15 amino acids. The germline CDR1 and CDR2 sequences are LNHNV and YYDKDF (reference sequence). V was clipped by 5 bases and J by 6 bases, with 17 bases between them.

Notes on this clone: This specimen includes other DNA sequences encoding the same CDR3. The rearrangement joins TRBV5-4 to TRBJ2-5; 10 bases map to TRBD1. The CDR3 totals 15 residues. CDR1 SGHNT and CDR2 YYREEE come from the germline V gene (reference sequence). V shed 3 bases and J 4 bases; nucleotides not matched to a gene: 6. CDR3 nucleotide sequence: TGTGCCAGCAGCTCCTCGACAGGGGGCGGAGAGACCCAGTACTTC. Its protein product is CASSSSTGGGETQYF.

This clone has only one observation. The CDR3 loop reads CASSTIRGYLYGYTF. CDR3 sequence (DNA): TGTGCCAGCAGCACCATTAGAGGGTACCTCTATGGCTACACCTTC. The rearrangement joins TRBV28 to TRBJ1-2, with D unresolved. Looked up from germline, CDR1 is MDHEN and CDR2 is SYDVKM. Trimming pared 6 bases from V and 4 bases from J, leaving 18 bases between. The CDR3 length is 15 residues.

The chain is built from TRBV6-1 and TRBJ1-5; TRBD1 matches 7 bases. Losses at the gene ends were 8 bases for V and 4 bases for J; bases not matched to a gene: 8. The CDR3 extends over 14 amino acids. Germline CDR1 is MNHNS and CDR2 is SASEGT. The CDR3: CASDGTADNQPQHF. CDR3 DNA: TGTGCCAGCGATGGGACAGCCGATAATCAGCCCCAGCATTTT.

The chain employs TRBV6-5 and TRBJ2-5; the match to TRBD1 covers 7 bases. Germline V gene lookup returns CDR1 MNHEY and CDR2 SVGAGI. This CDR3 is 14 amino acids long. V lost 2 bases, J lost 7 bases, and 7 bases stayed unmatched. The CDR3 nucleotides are TGTGCCAGCAGTTACGAGCAGGGGGTCGGGACCCAGTACTTC. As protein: CASSYEQGVGTQYF.

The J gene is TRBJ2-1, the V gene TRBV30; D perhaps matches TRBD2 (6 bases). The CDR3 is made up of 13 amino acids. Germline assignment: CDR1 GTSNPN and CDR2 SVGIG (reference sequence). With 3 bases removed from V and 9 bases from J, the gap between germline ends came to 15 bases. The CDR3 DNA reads TGTGCCTGGAGCACGGGACTGGCGAGTGAGCAGTTCTTC. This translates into CAWSTGLASEQFF.

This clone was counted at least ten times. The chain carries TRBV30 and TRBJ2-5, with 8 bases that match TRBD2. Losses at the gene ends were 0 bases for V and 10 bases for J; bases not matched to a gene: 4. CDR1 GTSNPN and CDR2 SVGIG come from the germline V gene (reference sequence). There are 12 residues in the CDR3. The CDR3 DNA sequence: TGTGCCTGGAGTGTTAGCGGGGAGGTCCAGTACTTC. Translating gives CAWSVSGEVQYF. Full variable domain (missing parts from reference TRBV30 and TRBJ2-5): SQTIHQWPATLVQPVGSPLSLECTVEGTSNPNLYWYRQAAGRGLQLLFYSVGIGQISSEVPQNLSASRPQDRQFILSSKKLLLSDSGFYLCAWSVSGEVQYFGPGTRLLVL.

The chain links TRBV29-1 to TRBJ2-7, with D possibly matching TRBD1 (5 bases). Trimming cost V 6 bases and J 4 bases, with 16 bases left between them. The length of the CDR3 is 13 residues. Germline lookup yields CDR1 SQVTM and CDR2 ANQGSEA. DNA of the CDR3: TGCAGCGTGTTTCAGGGTAATATATACGAGCAGTACTTC. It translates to CSVFQGNIYEQYF.